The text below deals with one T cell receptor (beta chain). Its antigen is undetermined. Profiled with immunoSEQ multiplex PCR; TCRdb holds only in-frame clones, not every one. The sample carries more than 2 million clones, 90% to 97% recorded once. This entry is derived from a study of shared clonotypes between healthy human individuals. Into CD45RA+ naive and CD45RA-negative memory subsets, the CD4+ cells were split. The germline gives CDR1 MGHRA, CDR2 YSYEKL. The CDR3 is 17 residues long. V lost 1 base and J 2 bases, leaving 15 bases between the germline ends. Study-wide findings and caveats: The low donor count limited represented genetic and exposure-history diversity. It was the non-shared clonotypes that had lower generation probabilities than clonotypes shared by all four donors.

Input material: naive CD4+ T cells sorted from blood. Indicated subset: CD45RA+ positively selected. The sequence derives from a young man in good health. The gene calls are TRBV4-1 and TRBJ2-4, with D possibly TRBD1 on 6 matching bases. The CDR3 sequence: CASSQVVGATSKNIQYF. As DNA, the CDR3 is TGCGCCAGCAGCCAAGTCGTGGGGGCTACGTCCAAAAACATTCAGTACTTC.